Sequencing of this T cell receptor beta chain was carried out in a study of cytomegalovirus exposure and HLA in healthy donors. V lost 7 bases to trimming and J lost 3 bases; unmatched junction nucleotides: 5. The germline CDR1 and CDR2 sequences are MNHNS and SASEGT. The CDR3 is 15 amino acids. 13 Jbeta primers and 60 Vbeta primers were used for the PCR. The repertoire was sequenced with immunoSEQ multiplex PCR; TCRdb's copy has only in-frame clones and lacks some. The sample shows 95,000 to 150,000 clones, about 15% of them seen only once. The chain has TRBV6-1 and TRBJ2-2; 10 bases are shared with TRBD1. This receptor was identified in a female donor in good health and CMV-seropositive. The sequencing input was PBMCs. In nucleotides, the CDR3 is TGTGCCAGCACCCAGGACAGGGGGTACACCGGGGAGCTGTTTTTT. Translation: CASTQDRGYTGELFF.